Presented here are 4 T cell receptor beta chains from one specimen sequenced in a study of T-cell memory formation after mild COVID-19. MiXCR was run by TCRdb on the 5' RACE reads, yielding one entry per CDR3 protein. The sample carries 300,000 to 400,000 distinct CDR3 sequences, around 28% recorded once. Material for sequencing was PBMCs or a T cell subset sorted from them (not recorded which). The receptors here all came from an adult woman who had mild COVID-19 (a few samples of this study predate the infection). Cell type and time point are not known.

The CDR3, as DNA: TGTGCCAGCAGTCTATCAGGCTCCGGTGGCTACACCTTC. It codes for CASSLSGSGGYTF. The V and J genes are TRBV12-3 or TRBV12-4 and TRBJ1-2, with D uncertain. There are 13 residues in the CDR3. V was shortened by 5 bases and J by 7 bases, with 14 bases between the two germline ends.

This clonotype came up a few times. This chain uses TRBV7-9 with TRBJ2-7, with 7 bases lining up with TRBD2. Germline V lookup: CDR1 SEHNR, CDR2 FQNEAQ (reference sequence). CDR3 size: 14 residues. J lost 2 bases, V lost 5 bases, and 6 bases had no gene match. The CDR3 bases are TGTGCCAGCAGCCAGAGCGGGACTACCTACGAGCAGTACTTC. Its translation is CASSQSGTTYEQYF.

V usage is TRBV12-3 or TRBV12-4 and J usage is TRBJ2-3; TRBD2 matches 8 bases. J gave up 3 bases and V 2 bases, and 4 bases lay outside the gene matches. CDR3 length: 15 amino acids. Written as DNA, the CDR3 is TGTGCCAGCAGTTTAAAGCTAGCGGGTACAGATACGCAGTATTTT. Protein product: CASSLKLAGTDTQYF.

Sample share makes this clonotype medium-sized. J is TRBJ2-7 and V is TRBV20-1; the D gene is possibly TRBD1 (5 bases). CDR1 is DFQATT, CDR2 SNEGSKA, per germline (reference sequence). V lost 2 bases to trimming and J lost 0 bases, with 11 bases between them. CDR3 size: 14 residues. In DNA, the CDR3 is TGCAGTGCTAGAAACAGGTCGTACTCCTACGAGCAGTACTTC. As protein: CSARNRSYSYEQYF.